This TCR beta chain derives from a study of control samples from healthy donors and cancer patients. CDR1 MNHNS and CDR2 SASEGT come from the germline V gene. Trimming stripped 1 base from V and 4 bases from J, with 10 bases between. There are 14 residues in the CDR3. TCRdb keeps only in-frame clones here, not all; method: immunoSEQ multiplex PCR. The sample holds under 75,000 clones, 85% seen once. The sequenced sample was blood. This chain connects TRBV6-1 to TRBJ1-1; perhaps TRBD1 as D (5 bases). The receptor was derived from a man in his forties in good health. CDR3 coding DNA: TGTGCCAGCAGTGAAGGTAGAAGGGGCACTGAAGCTTTCTTT. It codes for CASSEGRRGTEAFF.